The clone carrying this T cell receptor beta chain was observed a handful of times. Its antigen remains unknown. This entry belongs to a study of shared clonotypes between healthy human individuals. Assay execution proceeded at the deep level. Libraries were prepared by immunoSEQ multiplex PCR; TCRdb keeps only in-frame clonotypes and omits some of them. The repertoire holds more than 850,000 clones, with 75% to 80% as singletons. Germline V lookup: CDR1 MGHRA, CDR2 YSYEKL. Unmatched junction bases numbered 6, after V lost 0 bases and J lost 4 bases. This CDR3 is built from 17 residues. The study's findings and limits: Richness estimates generally favored naive over memory subsets. The study found lower generation probabilities in non-shared clonotypes than in those shared by all four donors.

The sequencing sample was made of memory CD4+ T cells from PBMCs. Subset: CD45RA-negative fraction. The sequence was obtained from a man aged 18 to 30 in good health. Some clones in this sample may be carry-over from other donors' samples. The chain uses TRBV4-1 and TRBJ1-5; TRBD1 matches at 10 bases. The CDR3: CASSQEETGGRNQPQHF. The CDR3 DNA reads as TGCGCCAGCAGCCAAGAAGAGACAGGGGGCCGGAATCAGCCCCAGCATTTT.